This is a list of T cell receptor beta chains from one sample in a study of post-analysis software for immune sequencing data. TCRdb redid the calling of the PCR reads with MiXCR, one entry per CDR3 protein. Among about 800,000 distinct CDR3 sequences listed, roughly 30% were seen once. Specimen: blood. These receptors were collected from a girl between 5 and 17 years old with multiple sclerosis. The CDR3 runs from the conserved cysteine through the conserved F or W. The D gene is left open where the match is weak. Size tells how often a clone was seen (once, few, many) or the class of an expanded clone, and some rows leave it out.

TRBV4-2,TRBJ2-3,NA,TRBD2,TGTGCCGGCAGCCAAGCGACTAGCGGGGGACCTAGAACTAGCACAGATACGCAGTATTTT,CAGSQATSGGPRTSTDTQYF
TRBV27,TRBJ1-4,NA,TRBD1,TGTGCCAGCTCGGACAGGGGAACTAATGAAAAACGGTTTTTT,CASSDRGTNEKRFF
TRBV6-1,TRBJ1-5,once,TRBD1,TGTGCCAGCAGCGCGGACAGGGGGCAAGAGCAGCCCCAGCATTTT,CASSADRGQEQPQHF
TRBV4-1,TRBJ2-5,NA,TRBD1,TGCGCCAGCAGCACCGGACAGGGGACCCAGTACTTC,CASSTGQGTQYF
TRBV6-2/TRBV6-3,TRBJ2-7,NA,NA,TGTGCCAGCAGTTACCCGAAGAACAGGAAAAGCTCCTACGAGCAGTACTTC,CASSYPKNRKSSYEQYF
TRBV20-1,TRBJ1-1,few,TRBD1,TGCAGTGCAAGTCCCGGGACAGGGATGGTAGGAGCTTTCTTT,CSASPGTGMVGAFF
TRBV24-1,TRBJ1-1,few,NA,TGTGCCACCAGGGGGAAGGGCAGTTATAACACTGAAGCTTTCTTT,CATRGKGSYNTEAFF
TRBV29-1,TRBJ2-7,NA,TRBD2,TGCAGCGTTACCCGGACTAGCGGGAGTTTCTACGAGCAGTACTTC,CSVTRTSGSFYEQYF
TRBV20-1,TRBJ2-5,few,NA,TGCAGTGCGGCGACGGGCCCAGGGGAGACCCAGTACTTC,CSAATGPGETQYF
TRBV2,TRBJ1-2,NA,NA,TGTGCCAGCAGCACAGGGACCTATGGCTACACCTTC,CASSTGTYGYTF
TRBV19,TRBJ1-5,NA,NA,TGTGCCAGTGCCAACTCGGGGAGCAATCAGCCCCAGCATTTT,CASANSGSNQPQHF
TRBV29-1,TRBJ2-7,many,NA,TGCAGCGTTAGGGCAGACCAGACGTGGCACGAGCAGTACTTC,CSVRADQTWHEQYF
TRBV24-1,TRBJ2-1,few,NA,TGTGCCACCAGTGATTTTGCAGGGGGAGGGCGTGAGCAGTTCTTC,CATSDFAGGGREQFF
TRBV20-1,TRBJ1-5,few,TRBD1,TGCAGTGCTAGTGCCCGGGACAGATTTAGCAATCAGCCCCAGCATTTT,CSASARDRFSNQPQHF
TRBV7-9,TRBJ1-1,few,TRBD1,TGTGCCAGCAGCGGACAGGGGGTGGTCGCTTTCTTT,CASSGQGVVAFF
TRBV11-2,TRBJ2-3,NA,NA,TGTGCCAGCAGCTCCGGTGAGGGAGAGCCAGATACGCAGTATTTT,CASSSGEGEPDTQYF
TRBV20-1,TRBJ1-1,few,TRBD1,TGCAGTGCAGAGCCCGACAGGGGGCGAAACACTGAAGCTTTCTTT,CSAEPDRGRNTEAFF
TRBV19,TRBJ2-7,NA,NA,TGTGCCAGTAGTATAAGGGGATCCAACGAGCAGTACTTC,CASSIRGSNEQYF
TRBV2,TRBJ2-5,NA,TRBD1,TGTGCCAGCTGGGCCAGGGGGCTGAGAGAGACCCAGTACTTC,CASWARGLRETQYF
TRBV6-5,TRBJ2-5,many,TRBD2,TGTGCCAGCAGTTACGGGCTAGCTGGGAGGGAAGAGACCCAGTACTTC,CASSYGLAGREETQYF
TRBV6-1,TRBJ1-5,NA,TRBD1,TGTGCCAGCGAGGGGGCCCGAATCAGCAATCAGCCCCAGCATTTT,CASEGARISNQPQHF
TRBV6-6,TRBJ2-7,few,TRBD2,TGTGCCAGCAGCCGACTAGCGGGAGGGGGTTACGAGCAGTACTTC,CASSRLAGGGYEQYF
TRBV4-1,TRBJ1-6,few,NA,TGCGCCAGCAGCCCCTCCCTCACAAACCATAATTCACCCCTCCACTTT,CASSPSLTNHNSPLHF
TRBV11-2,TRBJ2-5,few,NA,TGTGCCAGCAGCTTAGCAGGGCCTGGGGCCCAGTACTTC,CASSLAGPGAQYF
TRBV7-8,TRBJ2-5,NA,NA,TGTGCCAGCAGCTCCCCCAGGGCGGGGGCCGACCAAGAGACCCAGTACTTC,CASSSPRAGADQETQYF
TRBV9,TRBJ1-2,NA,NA,TGTGCCAGCGGCGTAACCGGGCTAACTAACTATGGCTACACCTTC,CASGVTGLTNYGYTF
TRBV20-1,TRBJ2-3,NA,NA,TGCAGTGCTGACCTGATCTGGAATAGAGTAACGGCAGATACGCAGTATTTT,CSADLIWNRVTADTQYF
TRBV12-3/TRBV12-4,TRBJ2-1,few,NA,TGTGCCAGCAGCCTCCCAGGGGTGGGCGGGCCACAGGATGAGCAGTTCTTC,CASSLPGVGGPQDEQFF
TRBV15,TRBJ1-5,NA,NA,TGTGCCACCAGCACCGAGCCCCCGGGGTCCCACAATCAGCCCCAGCATTTT,CATSTEPPGSHNQPQHF
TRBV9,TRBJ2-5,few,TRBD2,TGTGCCAGCAGCGCCCTAGCGGGGGTGGAGACCCAGTACTTC,CASSALAGVETQYF
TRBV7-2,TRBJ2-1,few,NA,TGTGCCAGCAGCGGACAGGCGGGGAGAGGGGGTGAGCAGTTCTTC,CASSGQAGRGGEQFF
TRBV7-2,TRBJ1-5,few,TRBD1,TGTGCCAGCAGCTTGACAGGGCATCAGCCCCAGCATTTT,CASSLTGHQPQHF
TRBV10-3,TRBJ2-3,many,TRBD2,TGTGCCATCACGGCAGCGGGACCGAAAGATACGCAGTATTTT,CAITAAGPKDTQYF
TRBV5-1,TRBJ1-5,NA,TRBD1,TGCGCCAGCAGCTTGGCCACAGGGGAAGATCAGCCCCAGCATTTT,CASSLATGEDQPQHF
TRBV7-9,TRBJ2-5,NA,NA,TGTGCCAGCAGCTTCCTACAGGGAAGGTCACAAGAGACCCAGTACTTC,CASSFLQGRSQETQYF
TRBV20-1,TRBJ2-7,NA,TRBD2,TGCAGTGCTAGAGGGGGAGCTAGCGGCGCCAGTCCCGAGCAGTACTTC,CSARGGASGASPEQYF
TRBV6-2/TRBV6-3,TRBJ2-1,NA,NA,TGTGCCAGCAATCCCAGTGAGGCCCGAGCCAACAATGAGCAGTTCTTC,CASNPSEARANNEQFF
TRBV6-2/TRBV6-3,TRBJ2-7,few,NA,TGTGCCAGCAGTTTCACGTTCCTTGTCATCTACAATGAGCAGTACTTC,CASSFTFLVIYNEQYF
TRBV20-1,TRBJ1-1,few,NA,TGCAGTGCTAGTCCAACACAGAACACTGAAGCTTTCTTT,CSASPTQNTEAFF
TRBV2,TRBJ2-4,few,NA,TGTGCCAGCAGTTCGAGGAGGGAAAACATTCAGTACTTC,CASSSRRENIQYF
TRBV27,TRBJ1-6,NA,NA,TGTGCCAGCAGTTTCGCAGGAGCCTCCTATAATTCACCCCTCCACTTT,CASSFAGASYNSPLHF